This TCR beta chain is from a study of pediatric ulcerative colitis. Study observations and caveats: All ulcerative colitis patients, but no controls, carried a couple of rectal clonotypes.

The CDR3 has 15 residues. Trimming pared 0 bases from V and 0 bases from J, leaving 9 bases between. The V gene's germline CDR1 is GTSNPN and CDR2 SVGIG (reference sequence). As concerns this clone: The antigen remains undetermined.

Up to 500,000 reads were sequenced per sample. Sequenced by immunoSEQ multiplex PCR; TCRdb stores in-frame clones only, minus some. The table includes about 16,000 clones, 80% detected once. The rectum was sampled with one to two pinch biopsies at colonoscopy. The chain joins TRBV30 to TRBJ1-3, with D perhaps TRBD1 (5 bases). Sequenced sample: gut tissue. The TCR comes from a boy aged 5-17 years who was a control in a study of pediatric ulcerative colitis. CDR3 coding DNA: TGTGCCTGGAGTGTAGACAGCTTCTCTGGAAACACCATATATTTT. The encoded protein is CAWSVDSFSGNTIYF. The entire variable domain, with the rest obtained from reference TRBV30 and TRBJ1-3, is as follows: SQTIHQWPATLVQPVGSPLSLECTVEGTSNPNLYWYRQAAGRGLQLLFYSVGIGQISSEVPQNLSASRPQDRQFILSSKKLLLSDSGFYLCAWSVDSFSGNTIYFGEGSWLTVV.